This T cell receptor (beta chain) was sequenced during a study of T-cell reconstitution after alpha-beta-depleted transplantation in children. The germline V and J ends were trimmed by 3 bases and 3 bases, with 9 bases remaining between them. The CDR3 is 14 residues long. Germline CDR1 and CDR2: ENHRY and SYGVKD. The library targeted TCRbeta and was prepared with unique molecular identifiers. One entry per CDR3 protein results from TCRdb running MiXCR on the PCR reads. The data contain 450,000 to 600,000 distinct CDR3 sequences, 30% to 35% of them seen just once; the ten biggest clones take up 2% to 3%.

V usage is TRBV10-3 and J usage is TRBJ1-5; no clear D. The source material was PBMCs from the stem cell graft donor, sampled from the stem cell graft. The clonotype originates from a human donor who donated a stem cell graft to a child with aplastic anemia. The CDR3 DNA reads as TGTGCCATCAGTGACATAGGGTCCAATCAGCCCCAGCATTTT. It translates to CAISDIGSNQPQHF.